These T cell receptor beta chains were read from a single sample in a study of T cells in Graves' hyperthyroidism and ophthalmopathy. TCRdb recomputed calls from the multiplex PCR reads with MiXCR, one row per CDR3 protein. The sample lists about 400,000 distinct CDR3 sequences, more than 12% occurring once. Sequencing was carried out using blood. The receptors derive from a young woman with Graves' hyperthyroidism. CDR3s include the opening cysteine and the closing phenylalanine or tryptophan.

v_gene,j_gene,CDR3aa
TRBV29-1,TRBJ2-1,CSVVRAGNEQFF
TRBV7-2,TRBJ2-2,CASSLAAAGVTGELFF
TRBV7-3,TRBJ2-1,CASSLVPSSYNEQFF
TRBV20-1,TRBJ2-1,CSAREGLRINEQFF
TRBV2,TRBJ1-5,CASSPDRGGGQPQHF
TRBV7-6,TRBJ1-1,CASSPRSLSDLNTEAFF
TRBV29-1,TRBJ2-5,CSVDQGETQYF
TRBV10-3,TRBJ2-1,CAIRLDGSSYNEQFF
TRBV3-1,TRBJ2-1,CASSQESYEQFF
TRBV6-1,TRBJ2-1,CATLGTSGRKGYNEQFF
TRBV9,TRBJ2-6,CASSVSQVRANVLTF
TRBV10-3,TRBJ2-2,CAISESLATNTGELFF
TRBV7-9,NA,CASSTLAGGGETQFF
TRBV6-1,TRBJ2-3,CASSRLSGRAIDTQYF
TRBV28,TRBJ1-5,CASSLAGSSQPQHF
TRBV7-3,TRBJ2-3,CASSFRDYTDTQYF
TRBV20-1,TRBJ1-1,CSARDFHHQGVLTEAFF
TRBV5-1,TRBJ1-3,CASSRGGDTAGNTIYF
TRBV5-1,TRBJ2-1,CASSLGVGQSYEQFF
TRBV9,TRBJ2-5,CASSLLDRRVQETQYF
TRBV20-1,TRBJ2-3,CSTDWGLGTDTQYF
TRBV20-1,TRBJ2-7,CSARGAGGSYEQYF
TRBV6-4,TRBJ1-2,CASSDTGGGGYTF
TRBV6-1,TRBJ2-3,CASRNGGPSTDTQYF
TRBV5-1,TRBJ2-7,CASSSRVGGYEQYF
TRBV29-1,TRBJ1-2,CSVEDRLAPVSGCTF
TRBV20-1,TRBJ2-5,CSVFLTSSSYF
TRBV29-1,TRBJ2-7,CSVEGRNRYEQYF
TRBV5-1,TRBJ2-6,CASSPSSVSGANVLTF
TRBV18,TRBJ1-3,CASSNGQVRGGNTIYF
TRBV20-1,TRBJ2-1,CSARTSWDEQFF
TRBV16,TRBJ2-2,CASSQLGTTGELFF
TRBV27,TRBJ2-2,CASRSGTANTGELFF
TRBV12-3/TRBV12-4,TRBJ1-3,CASSLSEASFSGNTIYF
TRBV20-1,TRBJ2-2,CSARRVTSGSKFTGELFF
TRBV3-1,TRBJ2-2,CASSQGGATGELFF
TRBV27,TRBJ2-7,CASRGKKPGQWTLGYEQYF
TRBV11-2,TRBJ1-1,CASSFNLGGTEAFF
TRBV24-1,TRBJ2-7,CATSDLHRGGDYEQYF
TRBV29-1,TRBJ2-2,CSVTRGTNTGELFF
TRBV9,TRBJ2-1,CASSPSSSLAGDEQFF
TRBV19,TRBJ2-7,CDLRAPYEQYF
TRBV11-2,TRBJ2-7,CASSLERGTTYEQYF
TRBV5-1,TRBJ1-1,CASSSPGAVDEAFF
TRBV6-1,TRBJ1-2,CASTFGQGNYGYTF
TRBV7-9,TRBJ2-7,CASSIASGLANEQYF
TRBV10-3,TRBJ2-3,CAISPSGRATDTQYF
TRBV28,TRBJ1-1,CAGQNLWGEAFF
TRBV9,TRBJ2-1,CASSVTTSLYNEQFF
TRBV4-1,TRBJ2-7,CASSRTGGAEYEQYF